The 27 T cell receptor beta chains in this list originate from one sample, sequenced in a study of OX40 agonist ivuxolimab in advanced cancers. The protocol was immunoSEQ multiplex PCR, while the TCRdb copy is restricted to in-frame clones and leaves out a portion. The sample carries under 90,000 clones, 84% recorded once. Sequencing used CD4+ or CD8+ T cells sorted from blood, obtained in a trial of the OX40 agonist ivuxolimab. Receptors were obtained from an adult with an advanced solid tumor such as melanoma, head and neck, liver or kidney cancer.

This chain links TRBV9 with TRBJ2-7, with D possibly being TRBD1 (5 bases). The CDR3 runs to 15 residues. V lost 1 base and J lost 3, with 14 bases in between. Germline lookup yields CDR1 SGDLS and CDR2 YYNGEE. CDR3 region: CASSVSQGGYYEQYF. CDR3 bases: TGTGCCAGCAGCGTAAGTCAGGGCGGTTACTACGAGCAGTACTTC.

The rearrangement joins TRBV7-9 to TRBJ2-4, with D possibly matching TRBD2 (5 bases). The CDR3 is 17 amino acids. Germline V gives CDR1 SEHNR, CDR2 FQNEAQ (reference sequence). V lost 4 bases to trimming and J lost 3 bases, with 19 bases between them. The CDR3 DNA reads TGTGCCAGCAGCTACGGTCGAGGGCCTGGCGGCAAAAACATTCAGTACTTC. Translated, it gives CASSYGRGPGGKNIQYF.

CDR3 bases: TGTGCCAGCAGCTTACAGGTGACAGATACGCAGTATTTT. It translates to CASSLQVTDTQYF. The chain carries TRBV7-9 and TRBJ2-3; D not resolved. The V and J ends lost 2 bases and 3 bases respectively, with 6 bases between them. The CDR3 runs to 13 residues. Germline values: CDR1 SEHNR, CDR2 FQNEAQ (reference sequence). The variable domain in full, completed from reference TRBV7-9 and TRBJ2-3, reads DTGVSQNPRHKITKRGQNVTFRCDPISEHNRLYWYRQTLGQGPEFLTYFQNEAQLEKSRLLSDRFSAERPKGSFSTLEIQRTEQGDSAMYLCASSLQVTDTQYFGPGTRLTVL.

The chain couples TRBV20-1 to TRBJ2-7, with 10 bases that match TRBD1. J gave up 6 bases and V 6 bases, and 2 bases lay outside the gene matches. The CDR3 spans 11 residues. Germline CDR1 reads DFQATT; CDR2 reads SNEGSKA (reference sequence). The CDR3 region has the DNA TGCAGTGCGGGGACAGGGGCCGAGCAGTACTTC. This gives the protein CSAGTGAEQYF.

The chain links TRBV7-9 to TRBJ2-3, with 7 bases matching TRBD1. V trimming: 4 bases; J trimming: 1 base; junction bases outside the gene matches: 5. CDR1 is SEHNR and CDR2 is FQNEAQ in the germline V gene (reference sequence). The CDR3 is 15 amino acids. The CDR3, as DNA: TGTGCCAGCAGCTCACAGGGGATTGGCACAGATACGCAGTATTTT. Translated: CASSSQGIGTDTQYF. The whole variable domain, remainder taken from reference TRBV7-9 and TRBJ2-3, is DTGVSQNPRHKITKRGQNVTFRCDPISEHNRLYWYRQTLGQGPEFLTYFQNEAQLEKSRLLSDRFSAERPKGSFSTLEIQRTEQGDSAMYLCASSSQGIGTDTQYFGPGTRLTVL.

This clone came up once. The chain has TRBV19 and TRBJ2-3, with 8 nucleotides matching TRBD2. The CDR3 loop spans 16 amino acids. V shed 4 bases, J shed 2 bases, and the junction held 8 bases outside the gene matches. CDR1 is LNHDA, CDR2 SQIVND, per germline (reference sequence). The CDR3 DNA is TGTGCCAGTAGTAAAACAGCGGGAGTGGCCACAGATACGCAGTATTTT. It codes for CASSKTAGVATDTQYF.

The rearrangement joins TRBV11-1 to TRBJ1-6, with 7 bases lining up with TRBD1. V shed 9 bases, J shed 3 bases, and the junction held 2 bases outside the gene matches. The CDR3 runs to 13 residues. Germline CDR1 and CDR2: SGHAT and FQDESV (reference sequence). CDR3 sequence: CASGDSYNSPLHF. Written as DNA, the CDR3 is TGTGCCAGTGGGGACAGCTATAATTCACCCCTCCACTTT.

The J gene is TRBJ2-4, the V gene TRBV5-5, with TRBD2 as a possible D gene (6 bases). Trimming removed 2 bases at V and 1 base at J, with 13 bases between. This CDR3 is built from 16 residues. Per the germline V gene, CDR1 is SGHKS and CDR2 is YYEKEE (reference sequence). CDR3 region: CASSFVGSGAKNIQYF. Written as DNA, the CDR3 is TGTGCCAGCAGCTTCGTCGGGAGTGGCGCCAAAAACATTCAGTACTTC.

This clone was detected once. This rearrangement joins TRBV6-1 to TRBJ2-3; 10 nucleotides line up with TRBD2. V lost 3 bases, J lost 1 base, and 10 bases stayed unmatched. Germline CDR1 is MNHNS and CDR2 is SASEGT. The CDR3 spans 18 residues. CDR3: CASSEWASGSPGTDTQYF. Here the CDR3 DNA reads TGTGCCAGCAGTGAGTGGGCTAGCGGGAGTCCAGGCACAGATACGCAGTATTTT.

The chain recombines TRBV29-1 with TRBJ1-2; 7 bases align to TRBD1. Per germline, CDR1 SQVTM and CDR2 ANQGSEA. This CDR3 contains 13 residues. V lost 3 bases and J lost 6; bases outside the gene matches: 7. CDR3 bases: TGCAGCGTTGAGGAACAGGGGAAGGATGGCTACACCTTC. Translation gives CSVEEQGKDGYTF.

This clone was observed once. This chain links TRBV19 with TRBJ2-7; D possibly matches TRBD1 or TRBD2 (5 bases each). The ends were cut back, 4 bases at V and 3 bases at J, with 31 bases in the middle. This CDR3 is 20 amino acids long. CDR1 is LNHDA, CDR2 SQIVND, per germline (reference sequence). DNA of the CDR3: TGTGCCAGTAGTAACAATGAGGGGCCAGGGTTAGTTCCAGGTCGCTACGAGCAGTACTTC. This encodes CASSNNEGPGLVPGRYEQYF. Full variable domain (missing parts from reference TRBV19 and TRBJ2-7): DGGITQSPKYLFRKEGQNVTLSCEQNLNHDAMYWYRQDPGQGLRLIYYSQIVNDFQKGDIAEGYSVSREKKESFPLTVTSAQKNPTAFYLCASSNNEGPGLVPGRYEQYFGPGTRLTVT.

This rearrangement joins TRBV5-6 to TRBJ2-5; D unclear. Looked up from germline, CDR1 is SGHDT and CDR2 is YYEEEE. The CDR3 has 14 residues. Trimming left V 4 bases short and J 3 bases short, with 13 bases between. The DNA of the CDR3 is TGTGCCAGCAGCCTCCGCGTAGGGAAAGAGACCCAGTACTTC. Its translation: CASSLRVGKETQYF.

The chain recombines TRBV7-2 with TRBJ2-1; possibly TRBD1 for D (6 bases). Trimming removed 0 bases at V and 4 bases at J, with 10 bases between. Germline V lookup: CDR1 SGHTA, CDR2 FQGNSA. This CDR3 is 15 amino acids long. The CDR3 sequence is CASSLAQGRYNEQFF. The CDR3 DNA is TGTGCCAGCAGCTTAGCCCAGGGGCGGTACAATGAGCAGTTCTTC.

The chain combines TRBV5-1 with TRBJ2-5, with D possibly TRBD2 on 6 matching bases. The germline CDR1 and CDR2 sequences are SGHRS and YFSETQ. This CDR3 has 16 amino acids. V lost 2 bases and J lost 1, with 15 bases in between. For the CDR3, the DNA is TGCGCCAGCAGCTTAGGACTAAAGGGCCCCCAAGAGACCCAGTACTTC. This gives the protein CASSLGLKGPQETQYF.

The rearrangement uses TRBV2 and TRBJ2-4; the D gene is possibly TRBD1 (6 bases). The CDR3 contains 17 residues. V lost 3 bases and J lost 1, with 16 bases in between. CDR1 and CDR2 from the germline V gene are SNHLY and FYNNEI. The DNA of the CDR3 is TGTGCCAGCAGTGATGTTGGGGGCTGGGTGGCCAAAAACATTCAGTACTTC. It translates to CASSDVGGWVAKNIQYF.

The chain uses TRBV28 and TRBJ1-2, with D unclear. Germline CDR1 MDHEN, CDR2 SYDVKM. This CDR3 contains 13 residues. Trimming cost V 5 bases and J 4 bases, with 11 bases left between them. In DNA form, the CDR3 reads TGTGCCAGCAGTCCCCGGGCCGGCTATGGCTACACCTTC. As protein: CASSPRAGYGYTF.

The V gene is TRBV19, the J gene TRBJ1-2; unclear D gene. The CDR3 loop spans 12 amino acids. CDR1 is LNHDA and CDR2 is SQIVND in the germline V gene (reference sequence). Trimming took off 11 bases at V and 4 bases at J, with 14 bases between the two ends. The CDR3 reads CAGSPRSYGYTF. The CDR3 nucleotides are TGTGCCGGGTCCCCCCGGAGCTATGGCTACACCTTC.

V and J are TRBV5-4 and TRBJ2-5, with D hard to call. V was trimmed by 7 bases and J by 5 bases, leaving 21 bases between them. Germline V gives CDR1 SGHNT, CDR2 YYREEE (reference sequence). This CDR3 has 15 residues. CDR3 loop: CASQREAGPTETQYF. CDR3 in DNA: TGTGCCAGCCAAAGGGAAGCCGGGCCTACGGAGACCCAGTACTTC.

The chain combines TRBV7-2 with TRBJ1-1; D unresolved. Between the trimmed V and J ends, which lost 3 bases and 1 base, there was a span of 9 bases. Per the germline V gene, CDR1 is SGHTA and CDR2 is FQGNSA. This CDR3 is 14 amino acids long. The CDR3 loop reads CASSFRNKNTEAFF. The CDR3 nucleotides are TGTGCCAGCAGCTTCAGGAACAAGAACACTGAAGCTTTCTTT.

The V gene is TRBV29-1, the J gene TRBJ2-3; D possibly corresponds to TRBD2 (7 bases). V was cut by 7 bases and J by 3 bases, with 14 bases left in between. The CDR3 has 13 amino acids. CDR1 and CDR2 (germline): SQVTM, ANQGSEA. CDR3 in amino acids: CSAEGGATDTQYF. The CDR3 coding sequence is TGCAGCGCCGAGGGGGGGGCGACAGATACGCAGTATTTT.

V and J are TRBV7-9 and TRBJ1-2; 9 nucleotides align to TRBD1. Germline-derived CDR1 and CDR2 are SEHNR and FQNEAQ (reference sequence). With 3 bases clipped from V and 0 bases from J, the junction kept 8 bases outside the gene matches. The CDR3 contains 17 residues. The CDR3 nucleotides read TGTGCCAGCAGCTTCGACAGGGGGAAATGGGCTAACTATGGCTACACCTTC. Translation gives CASSFDRGKWANYGYTF.

The rearrangement links TRBV11-2 to TRBJ2-1; 9 bases fit TRBD2. This CDR3 spans 16 amino acids. V shed 6 bases and J 5 bases; nucleotides not matched to a gene: 11. Per germline, CDR1 SGHAT and CDR2 FQNNGV. The CDR3 protein is CASRETSGGSNNEQFF. In DNA, the CDR3 is TGTGCCAGCAGGGAGACTAGCGGAGGGTCTAACAATGAGCAGTTCTTC.

The CDR3 DNA is TGTGCCAGCAGCTTAGTGGGCCAGGTGGATAATTCACCCCTCCACTTT. Encoded protein: CASSLVGQVDNSPLHF. The chain couples TRBV11-2 to TRBJ1-6, with unresolved D. CDR3 size: 16 residues. Germline lookup yields CDR1 SGHAT and CDR2 FQNNGV. V gave up 1 base and J gave up 5 bases, with 12 bases separating them.

This clone was recorded once. The chain employs TRBV6-5 and TRBJ1-4; 7 nucleotides line up with TRBD1. From germline, CDR1 is MNHEY and CDR2 SVGAGI. The CDR3 has 14 residues. V lost 5 bases and J lost 5; bases outside the gene matches: 5. The CDR3 region is CASSGTVKNEKLFF. The CDR3 DNA sequence: TGTGCCAGCAGTGGGACAGTCAAAAATGAAAAACTGTTTTTT.

This chain joins TRBV5-1 and TRBJ1-4; TRBD1 matches at 8 bases. Germline CDR1 SGHRS, CDR2 YFSETQ. Trimming cost V 4 bases and J 2 bases; bases outside gene matches: 4. CDR3 length equals 15 residues. The CDR3 loop is CASSPRQGTNEKLFF. CDR3 coding DNA: TGCGCCAGCAGCCCTCGACAGGGGACTAATGAAAAACTGTTTTTT.

The chain employs TRBV7-2 and TRBJ2-7, with unresolved D. The ends were cut back, 1 base at V and 4 bases at J, with 11 bases in the middle. Germline V gene data show CDR1 as SGHTA and CDR2 as FQGNSA. The CDR3 is made up of 14 amino acids. The CDR3 DNA follows: TGTGCCAGCAGCTTAGACGGCAGCCGTTACGAGCAGTACTTC. Its translation is CASSLDGSRYEQYF.

Here the CDR3 DNA reads TGTGCCACCAGCAGAGGGGGAGTCTCCTACGAGCAGTACTTC. Translated, it gives CATSRGGVSYEQYF. The chain recombines TRBV15 with TRBJ2-7; D perhaps matches TRBD2 (5 bases). Germline V CDR1 and CDR2: LNHNV, YYDKDF (reference sequence). The CDR3 loop spans 14 amino acids. The ends were cut back, 1 base at V and 0 bases at J, with 7 bases in the middle.